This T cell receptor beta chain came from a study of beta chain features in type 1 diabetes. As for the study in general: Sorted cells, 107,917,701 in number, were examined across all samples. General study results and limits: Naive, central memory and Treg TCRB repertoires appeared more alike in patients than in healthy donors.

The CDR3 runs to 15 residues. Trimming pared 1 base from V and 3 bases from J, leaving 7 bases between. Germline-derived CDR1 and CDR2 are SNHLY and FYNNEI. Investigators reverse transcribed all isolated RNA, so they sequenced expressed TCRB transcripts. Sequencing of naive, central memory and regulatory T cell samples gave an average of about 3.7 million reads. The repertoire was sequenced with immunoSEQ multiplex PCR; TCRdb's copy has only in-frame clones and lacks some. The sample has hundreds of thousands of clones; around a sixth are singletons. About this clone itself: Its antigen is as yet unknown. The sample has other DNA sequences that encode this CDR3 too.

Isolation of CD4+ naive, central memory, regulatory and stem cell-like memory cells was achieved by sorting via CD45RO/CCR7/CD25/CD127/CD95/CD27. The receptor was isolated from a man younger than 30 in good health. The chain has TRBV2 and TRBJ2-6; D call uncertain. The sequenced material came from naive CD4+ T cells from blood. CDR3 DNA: TGTGCCAGCAGTGAAGAAGGTCGTGGGGCCAACGTCCTGACTTTC. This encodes CASSEEGRGANVLTF.